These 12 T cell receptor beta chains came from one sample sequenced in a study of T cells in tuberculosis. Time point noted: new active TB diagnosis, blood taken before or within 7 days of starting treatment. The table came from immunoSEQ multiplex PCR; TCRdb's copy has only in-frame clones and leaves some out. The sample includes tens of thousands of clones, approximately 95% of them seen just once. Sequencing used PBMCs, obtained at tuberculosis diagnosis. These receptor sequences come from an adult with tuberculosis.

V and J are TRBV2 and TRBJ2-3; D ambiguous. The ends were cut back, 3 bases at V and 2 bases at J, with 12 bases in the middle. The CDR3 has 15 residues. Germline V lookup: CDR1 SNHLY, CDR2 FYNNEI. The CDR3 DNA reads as TGTGCCAGCAGTGACAGGCAACAGCCCACAGATACGCAGTATTTT. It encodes CASSDRQQPTDTQYF.

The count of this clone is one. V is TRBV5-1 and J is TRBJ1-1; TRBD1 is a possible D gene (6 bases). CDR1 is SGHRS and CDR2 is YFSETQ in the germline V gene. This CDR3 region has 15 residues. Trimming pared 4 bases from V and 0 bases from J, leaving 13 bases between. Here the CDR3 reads CASSQDSLLNTEAFF. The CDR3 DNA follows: TGCGCCAGCAGCCAGGACAGCCTGCTGAACACTGAAGCTTTCTTT.

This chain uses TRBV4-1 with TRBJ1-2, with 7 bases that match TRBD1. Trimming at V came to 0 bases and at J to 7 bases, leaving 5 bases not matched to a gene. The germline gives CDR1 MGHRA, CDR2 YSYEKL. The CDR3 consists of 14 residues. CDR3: CASSQDEGAGGYTF. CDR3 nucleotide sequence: TGCGCCAGCAGCCAAGACGAGGGGGCCGGTGGCTACACCTTC.

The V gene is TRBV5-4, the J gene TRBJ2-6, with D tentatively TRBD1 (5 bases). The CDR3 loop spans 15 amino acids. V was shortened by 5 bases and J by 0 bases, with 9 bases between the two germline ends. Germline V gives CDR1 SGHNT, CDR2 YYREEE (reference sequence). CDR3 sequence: CASSGANSGANVLTF. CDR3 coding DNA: TGTGCCAGCAGTGGGGCCAACTCTGGGGCCAACGTCCTGACTTTC.

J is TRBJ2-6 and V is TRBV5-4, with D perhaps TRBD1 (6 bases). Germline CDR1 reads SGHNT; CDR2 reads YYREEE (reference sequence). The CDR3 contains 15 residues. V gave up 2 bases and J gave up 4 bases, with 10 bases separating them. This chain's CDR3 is CASSFKGEGANVLTF. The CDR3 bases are TGTGCCAGCAGCTTCAAGGGGGAAGGGGCCAACGTCCTGACTTTC.

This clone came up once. CDR3 nucleotide sequence: TGTGCCAGTAGTCCGAGGACTAGCGGGGCCTTAGTAAGCCCCTCACGTCAAGAGACCCAGTACTTC. This translates into CASSPRTSGALVSPSRQETQYF. The V call is TRBV19, the J call TRBJ2-5, with 12 bases matching TRBD2. The CDR3 runs 22 residues. Germline values: CDR1 LNHDA, CDR2 SQIVND (reference sequence). V was clipped by 5 bases and J by 2 bases; unmatched bases: 24.

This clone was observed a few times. DNA of the CDR3: TGTGCCAGCAGACAGGGTATAATCAAGCCCCAGCATTTT. This gives the protein CASRQGIIKPQHF. This chain uses TRBV28 with TRBJ1-5; weak D call: TRBD1 (6 bases). Germline CDR1 MDHEN, CDR2 SYDVKM. This CDR3 has 13 amino acids. V dropped 6 bases and J dropped 8 bases, with 14 bases sitting between them.

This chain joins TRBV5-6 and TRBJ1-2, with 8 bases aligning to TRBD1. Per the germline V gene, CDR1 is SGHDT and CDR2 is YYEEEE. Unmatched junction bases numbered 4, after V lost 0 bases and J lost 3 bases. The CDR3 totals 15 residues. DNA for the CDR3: TGTGCCAGCAGCTTGGATCAGGGGGCTTACTATGGCTACACCTTC. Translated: CASSLDQGAYYGYTF.

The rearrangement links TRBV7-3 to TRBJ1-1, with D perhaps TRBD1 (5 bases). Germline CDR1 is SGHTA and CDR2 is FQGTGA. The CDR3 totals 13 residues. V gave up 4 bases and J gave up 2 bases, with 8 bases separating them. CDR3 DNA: TGTGCCAGCAGCTATGGGGCCAACACTGAAGCTTTCTTT. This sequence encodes CASSYGANTEAFF. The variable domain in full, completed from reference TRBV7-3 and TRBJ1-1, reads GAGVSQTPSNKVTEKGKYVELRCDPISGHTALYWYRQSLGQGPEFLIYFQGTGAADDSGLPNDRFFAVRPEGSVSTLKIQRTERGDSAVYLCASSYGANTEAFFGQGTRLTVV.

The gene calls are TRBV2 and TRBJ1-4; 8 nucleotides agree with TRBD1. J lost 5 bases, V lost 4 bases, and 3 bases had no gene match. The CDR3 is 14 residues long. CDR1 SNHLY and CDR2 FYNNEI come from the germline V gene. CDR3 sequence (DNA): TGTGCCAGCAGTGGACAGGGGACGAATGAAAAACTGTTTTTT. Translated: CASSGQGTNEKLFF.

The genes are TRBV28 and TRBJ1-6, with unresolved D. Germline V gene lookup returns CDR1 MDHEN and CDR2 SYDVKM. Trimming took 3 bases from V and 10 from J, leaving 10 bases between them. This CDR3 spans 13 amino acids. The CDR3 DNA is TGTGCCAGCAGTTTTGATCCCAGGTCACCCCTCCACTTT. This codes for CASSFDPRSPLHF.

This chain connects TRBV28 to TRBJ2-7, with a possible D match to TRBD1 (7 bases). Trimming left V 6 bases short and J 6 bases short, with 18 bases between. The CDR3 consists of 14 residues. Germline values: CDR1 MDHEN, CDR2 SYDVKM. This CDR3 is CASSQGGGVGEQYF. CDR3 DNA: TGTGCCAGCAGCCAAGGGGGCGGGGTGGGCGAGCAGTACTTC.